This TCR beta chain is drawn from a study of cytomegalovirus exposure and HLA in healthy donors. Trimming took off 4 bases at V and 0 bases at J, with 22 bases between the two ends. Germline CDR1 and CDR2: SQVTM and ANQGSEA. The CDR3 is 17 amino acids. PCR was performed using 60 Vbeta and 13 Jbeta primers. The repertoire was sequenced with immunoSEQ multiplex PCR; TCRdb's copy has only in-frame clones and lacks some. In the table there are some 99,000 clones, over 65% of which are singletons. General study points: There were reportedly fewer N-insertions in an Asian-associated ancestry cluster than the roughly 700-donor mean, in a later analysis. The listing of 150 to 200 TCR beta chains classed them as cytomegalovirus-associated. The authors later linked a missense DCLRE1C variant to TCR beta V- and J-gene trimming.

Regarding this clone: Its antigen is undetermined.

The chain combines TRBV29-1 with TRBJ2-7; possibly TRBD2 for D (5 bases). The specimen was PBMCs. The receptor comes from a male donor in good health and CMV-seronegative. CDR3 amino acids: CSVVAVFGQDFSYEQYF. The CDR3 region has the DNA TGCAGCGTTGTAGCTGTTTTCGGGCAGGACTTCTCCTACGAGCAGTACTTC.